This T cell receptor (beta chain) was sequenced during a study of control samples from healthy donors and cancer patients. The CDR3 runs 14 residues. Germline loops: CDR1 MDHEN, CDR2 SYDVKM. V was pared by 5 bases and J by 5 bases, with 6 bases of the junction left unmatched. Libraries were prepared by immunoSEQ multiplex PCR; TCRdb keeps only in-frame clonotypes and omits some of them. The sample lists 100,000 to 150,000 clones; about 87% were seen once. V gene TRBV28 combines with J gene TRBJ2-5; 9 positions agree with TRBD1. The TCR comes from a man aged 55 to 70 in good health. The sequencing input was blood. The CDR3: CASSGQGSRETQYF. As DNA, the CDR3 is TGTGCCAGCAGTGGACAGGGGTCAAGGGAGACCCAGTACTTC.